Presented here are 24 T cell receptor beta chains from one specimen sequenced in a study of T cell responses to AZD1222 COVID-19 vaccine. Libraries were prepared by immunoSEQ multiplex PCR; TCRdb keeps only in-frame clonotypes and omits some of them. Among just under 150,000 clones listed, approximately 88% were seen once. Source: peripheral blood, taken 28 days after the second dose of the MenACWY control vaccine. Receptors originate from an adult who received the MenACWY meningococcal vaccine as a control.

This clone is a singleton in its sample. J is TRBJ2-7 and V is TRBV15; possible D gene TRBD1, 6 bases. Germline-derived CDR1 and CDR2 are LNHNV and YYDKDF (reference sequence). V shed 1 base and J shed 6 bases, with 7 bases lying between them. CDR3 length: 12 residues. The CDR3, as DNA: TGTGCCACCAGCAGAGTCAGGGGCGAGCAGTACTTC. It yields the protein CATSRVRGEQYF. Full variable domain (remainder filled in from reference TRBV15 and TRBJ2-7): DAMVIQNPRYQVTQFGKPVTLSCSQTLNHNVMYWYQQKSSQAPKLLFHYYDKDFNNEADTPDNFQSRRPNTSFCFLDIRSPGLGDTAMYLCATSRVRGEQYFGPGTRLTVT.

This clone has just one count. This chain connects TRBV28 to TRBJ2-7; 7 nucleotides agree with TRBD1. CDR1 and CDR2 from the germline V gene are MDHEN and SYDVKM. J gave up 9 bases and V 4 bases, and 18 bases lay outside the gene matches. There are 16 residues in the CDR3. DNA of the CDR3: TGTGCCAGCAGTTCCCTAGGCCGGGACAGCGTTCCAGGGCAGTACTTC. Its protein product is CASSSLGRDSVPGQYF.

CDR3 bases: TGTGCCAGCCAAACAAGGCAGAGCTCCTACGAGCAGTACTTC. As protein: CASQTRQSSYEQYF. The rearrangement links TRBV6-6 to TRBJ2-7; D is ambiguous. The V gene's germline CDR1 is MNHNY and CDR2 SVGAGI (reference sequence). With 8 bases removed from V and 0 bases from J, the gap between germline ends came to 14 bases. There are 14 residues in the CDR3.

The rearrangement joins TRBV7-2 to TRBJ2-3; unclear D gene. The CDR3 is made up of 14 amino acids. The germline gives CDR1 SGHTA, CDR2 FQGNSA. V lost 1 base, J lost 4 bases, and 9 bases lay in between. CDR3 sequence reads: CASSLENSPDTQYF. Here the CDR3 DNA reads TGTGCCAGCAGCTTAGAAAACAGCCCAGATACGCAGTATTTT.

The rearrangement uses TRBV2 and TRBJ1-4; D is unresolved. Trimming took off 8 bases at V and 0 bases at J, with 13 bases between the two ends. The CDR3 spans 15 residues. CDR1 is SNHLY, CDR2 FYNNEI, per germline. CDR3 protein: CASGAGGSTNEKLFF. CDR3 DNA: TGTGCCAGCGGCGCCGGAGGTTCAACTAATGAAAAACTGTTTTTT. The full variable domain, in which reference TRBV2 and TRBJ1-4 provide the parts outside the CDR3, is EPEVTQTPSHQVTQMGQEVILRCVPISNHLYFYWYRQILGQKVEFLVSFYNNEISEKSEIFDDQFSVERPDGSNFTLKIRSTKLEDSAMYFCASGAGGSTNEKLFFGSGTQLSVL.

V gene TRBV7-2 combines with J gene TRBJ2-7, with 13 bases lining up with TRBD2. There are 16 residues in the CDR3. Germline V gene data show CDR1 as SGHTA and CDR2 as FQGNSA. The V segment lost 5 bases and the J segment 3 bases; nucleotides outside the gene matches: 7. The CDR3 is CASSLTSGRGGYEQYF. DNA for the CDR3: TGTGCCAGCAGCCTAACTAGCGGGAGGGGGGGCTACGAGCAGTACTTC.

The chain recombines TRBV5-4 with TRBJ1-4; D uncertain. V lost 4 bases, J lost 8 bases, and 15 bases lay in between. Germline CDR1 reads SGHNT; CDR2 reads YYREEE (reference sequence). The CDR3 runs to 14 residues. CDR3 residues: CASSPGLEGEKLFF. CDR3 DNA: TGTGCCAGCAGCCCGGGCCTTGAGGGCGAAAAACTGTTTTTT.

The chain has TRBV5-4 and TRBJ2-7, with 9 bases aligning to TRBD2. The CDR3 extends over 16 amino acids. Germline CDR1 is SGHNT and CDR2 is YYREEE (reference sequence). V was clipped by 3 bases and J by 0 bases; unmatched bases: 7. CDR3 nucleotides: TGTGCCAGCAGCTCAAATAGCGGGGGCCTCTCCTACGAGCAGTACTTC. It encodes CASSSNSGGLSYEQYF.

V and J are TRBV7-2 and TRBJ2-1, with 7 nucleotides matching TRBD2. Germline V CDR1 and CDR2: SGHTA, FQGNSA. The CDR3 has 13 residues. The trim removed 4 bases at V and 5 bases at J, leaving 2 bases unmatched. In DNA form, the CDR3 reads TGTGCCAGCAGCTACCTAGCGGACAATGAGCAGTTCTTC. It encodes CASSYLADNEQFF.

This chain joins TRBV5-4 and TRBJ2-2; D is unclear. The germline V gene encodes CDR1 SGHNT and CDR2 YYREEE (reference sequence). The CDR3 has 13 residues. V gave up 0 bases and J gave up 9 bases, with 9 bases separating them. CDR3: CASSLEQHRELFF. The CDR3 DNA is TGTGCCAGCAGCTTGGAACAGCACCGGGAGCTGTTTTTT.

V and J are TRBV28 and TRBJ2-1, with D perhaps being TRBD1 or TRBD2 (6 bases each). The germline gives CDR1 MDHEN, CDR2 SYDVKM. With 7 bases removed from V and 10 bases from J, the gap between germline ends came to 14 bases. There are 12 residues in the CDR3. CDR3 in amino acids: CASILPGGEQFF. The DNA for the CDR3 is TGTGCCAGCATCCTTCCCGGGGGCGAGCAGTTCTTC.

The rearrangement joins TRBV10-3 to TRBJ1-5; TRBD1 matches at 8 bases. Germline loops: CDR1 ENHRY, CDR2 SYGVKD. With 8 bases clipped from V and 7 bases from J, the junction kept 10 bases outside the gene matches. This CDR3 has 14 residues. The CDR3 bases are TGTGCCATCTCGGAGACAGGGGTGGGGCAGCCCCAGCATTTT. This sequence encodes CAISETGVGQPQHF.

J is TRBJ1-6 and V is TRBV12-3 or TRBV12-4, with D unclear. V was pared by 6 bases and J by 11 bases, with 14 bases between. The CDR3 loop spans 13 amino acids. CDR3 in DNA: TGTGCCAGCAGGTCCGGGTCCCCGGCACCCCTCCACTTT. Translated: CASRSGSPAPLHF.

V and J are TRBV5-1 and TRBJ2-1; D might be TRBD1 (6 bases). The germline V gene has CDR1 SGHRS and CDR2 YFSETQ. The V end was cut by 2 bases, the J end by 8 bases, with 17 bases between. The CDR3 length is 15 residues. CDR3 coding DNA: TGCGCCAGCAGCTTCGACAGGCCCCCGCTCGATGAGCAGTTCTTC. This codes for CASSFDRPPLDEQFF.

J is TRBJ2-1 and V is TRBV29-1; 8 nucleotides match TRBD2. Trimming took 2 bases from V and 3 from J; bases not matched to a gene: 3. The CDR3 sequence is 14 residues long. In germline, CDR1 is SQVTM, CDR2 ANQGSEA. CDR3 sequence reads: CSVEFGGGYNEQFF. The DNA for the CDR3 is TGCAGCGTTGAATTCGGGGGGGGCTACAATGAGCAGTTCTTC.

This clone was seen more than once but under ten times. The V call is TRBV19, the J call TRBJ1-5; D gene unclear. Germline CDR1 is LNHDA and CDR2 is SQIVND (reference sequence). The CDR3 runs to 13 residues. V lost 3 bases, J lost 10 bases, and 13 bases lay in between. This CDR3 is CASSIGGLRPQHF. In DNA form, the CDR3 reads TGTGCCAGTAGTATCGGCGGGCTTCGACCCCAGCATTTT. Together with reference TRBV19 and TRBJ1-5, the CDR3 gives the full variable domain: DGGITQSPKYLFRKEGQNVTLSCEQNLNHDAMYWYRQDPGQGLRLIYYSQIVNDFQKGDIAEGYSVSREKKESFPLTVTSAQKNPTAFYLCASSIGGLRPQHFGDGTRLSIL.

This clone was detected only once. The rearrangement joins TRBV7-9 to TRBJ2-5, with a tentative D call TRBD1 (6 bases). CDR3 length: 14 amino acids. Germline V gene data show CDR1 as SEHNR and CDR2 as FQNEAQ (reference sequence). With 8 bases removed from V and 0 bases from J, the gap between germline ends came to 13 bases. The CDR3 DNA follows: TGTGCCAGCGTACAACAGGGCCACCAAGAGACCCAGTACTTC. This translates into CASVQQGHQETQYF. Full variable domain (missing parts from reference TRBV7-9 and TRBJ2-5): DTGVSQNPRHKITKRGQNVTFRCDPISEHNRLYWYRQTLGQGPEFLTYFQNEAQLEKSRLLSDRFSAERPKGSFSTLEIQRTEQGDSAMYLCASVQQGHQETQYFGPGTRLLVL.

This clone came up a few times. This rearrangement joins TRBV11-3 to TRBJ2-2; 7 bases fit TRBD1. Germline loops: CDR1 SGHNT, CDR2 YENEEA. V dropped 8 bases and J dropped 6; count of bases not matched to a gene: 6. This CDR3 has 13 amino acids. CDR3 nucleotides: TGTGCCAGCGAAAACAGGGGACCCGGGGAGCTGTTTTTT. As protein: CASENRGPGELFF.

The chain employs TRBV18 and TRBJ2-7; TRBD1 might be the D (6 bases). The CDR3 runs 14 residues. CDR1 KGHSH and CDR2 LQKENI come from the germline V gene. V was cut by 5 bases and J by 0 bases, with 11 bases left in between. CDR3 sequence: CASSYTGSSYEQYF. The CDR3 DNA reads TGTGCCAGCTCATACACAGGGAGCTCCTACGAGCAGTACTTC.

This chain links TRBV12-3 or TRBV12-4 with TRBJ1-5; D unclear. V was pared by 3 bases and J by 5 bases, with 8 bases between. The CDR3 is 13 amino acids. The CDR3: CASSFRRDQPQHF. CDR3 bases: TGTGCCAGCAGTTTTCGCCGAGATCAGCCCCAGCATTTT.

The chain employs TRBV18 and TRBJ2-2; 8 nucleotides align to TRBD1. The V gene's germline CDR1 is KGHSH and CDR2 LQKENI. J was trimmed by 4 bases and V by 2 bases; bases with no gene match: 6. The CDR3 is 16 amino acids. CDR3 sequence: CASSPISTGATGELFF. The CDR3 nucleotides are TGTGCCAGCTCACCAATCTCGACAGGGGCCACCGGGGAGCTGTTTTTT.

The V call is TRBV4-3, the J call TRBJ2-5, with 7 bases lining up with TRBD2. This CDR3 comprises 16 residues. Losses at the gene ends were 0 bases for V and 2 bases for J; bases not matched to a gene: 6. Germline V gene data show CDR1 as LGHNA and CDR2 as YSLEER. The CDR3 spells CASSQEVAGEQETQYF. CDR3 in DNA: TGCGCCAGCAGCCAAGAGGTGGCGGGGGAACAAGAGACCCAGTACTTC.

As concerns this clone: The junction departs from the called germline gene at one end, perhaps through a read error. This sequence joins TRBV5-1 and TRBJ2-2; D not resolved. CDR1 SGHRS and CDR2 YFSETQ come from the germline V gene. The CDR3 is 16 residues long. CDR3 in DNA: TGCGCCAGCAGGTTGGTCCCAGCGTCAAACACCGGGGAGCTGTTTTTT. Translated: CASRLVPASNTGELFF.

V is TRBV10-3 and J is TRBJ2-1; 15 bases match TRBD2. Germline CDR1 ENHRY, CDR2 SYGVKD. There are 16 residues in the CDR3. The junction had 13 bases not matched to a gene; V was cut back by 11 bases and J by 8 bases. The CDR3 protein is CAARRAGLAGGDEQFF. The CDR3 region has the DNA TGTGCCGCCCGGAGAGCTGGACTAGCGGGAGGGGATGAGCAGTTCTTC.